This T cell receptor beta chain is drawn from a study of cytomegalovirus exposure and HLA in healthy donors. Whole-study results and caveats: Cytomegalovirus status was reportedly diagnosed by the classifier with high sensitivity and specificity.

Germline V CDR1 and CDR2: SGHDN, FVKESK. The CDR3 spans 13 residues. PCR primers comprised 60 Vbeta and 13 Jbeta primers. Measured with immunoSEQ multiplex PCR; TCRdb has only the in-frame clones, and not every one. Of around 130,000 clones listed, roughly 79% are singletons. This clone has more than one count but fewer than ten. Its antigen is undetermined. Relative to the germline gene, one junction end is altered; a read error may explain this. The V and J genes are TRBV14 and TRBJ1-3; maybe TRBD1 (6 bases). Material for sequencing was PBMCs. The receptor's source is a woman aged 40 to 55 in good health and CMV-seronegative. The CDR3 loop is CASSQQGTPARDF. The DNA for the CDR3 is TGTGCCAGCAGCCAACAGGGGACCCCTGCTAGAGATTTT.